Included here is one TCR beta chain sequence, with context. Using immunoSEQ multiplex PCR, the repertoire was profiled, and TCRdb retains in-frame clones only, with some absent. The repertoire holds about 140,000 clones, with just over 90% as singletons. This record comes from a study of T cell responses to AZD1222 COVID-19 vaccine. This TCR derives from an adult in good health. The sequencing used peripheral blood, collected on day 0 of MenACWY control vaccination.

CDR3 loop: CASSLSLGNQGVSYGYTF. The CDR3 nucleotides read TGCGCCAGCAGCCTATCGCTAGGGAATCAGGGCGTGAGCTATGGCTACACCTTC. The V call is TRBV4-3, the J call TRBJ1-2; possibly TRBD1 for D (5 bases). Germline V gene lookup returns CDR1 LGHNA and CDR2 YSLEER. Deletions cut 4 bases from V and 4 bases from J, with 25 bases between. The CDR3 runs to 18 residues.